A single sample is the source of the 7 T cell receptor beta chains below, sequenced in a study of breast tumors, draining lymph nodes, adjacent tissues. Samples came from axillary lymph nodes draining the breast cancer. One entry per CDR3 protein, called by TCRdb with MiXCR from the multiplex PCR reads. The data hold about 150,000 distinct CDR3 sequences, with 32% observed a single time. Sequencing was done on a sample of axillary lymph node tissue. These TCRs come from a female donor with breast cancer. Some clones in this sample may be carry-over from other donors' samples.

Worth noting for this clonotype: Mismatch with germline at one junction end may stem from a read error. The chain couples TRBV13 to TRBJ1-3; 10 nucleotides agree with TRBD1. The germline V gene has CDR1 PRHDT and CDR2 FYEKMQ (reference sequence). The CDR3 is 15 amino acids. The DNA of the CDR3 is TGCGCCAGCAGCTCCGCGACAGGGGGCGGAAACACCATATATTTT. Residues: CASSSATGGGNTIYF.

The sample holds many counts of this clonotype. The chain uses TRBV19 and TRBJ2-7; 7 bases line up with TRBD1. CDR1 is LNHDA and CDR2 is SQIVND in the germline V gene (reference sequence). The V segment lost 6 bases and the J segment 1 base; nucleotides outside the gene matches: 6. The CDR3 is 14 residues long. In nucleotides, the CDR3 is TGTGCCAGTAGCGACCGGGACAGTTCCTACGAGCAGTACTTC. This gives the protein CASSDRDSSYEQYF.

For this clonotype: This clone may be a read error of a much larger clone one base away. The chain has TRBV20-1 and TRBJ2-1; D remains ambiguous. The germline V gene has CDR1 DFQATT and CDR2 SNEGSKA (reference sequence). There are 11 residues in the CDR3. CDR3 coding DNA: TGCAGTGCTAAAGGATACAATGAGCAGTCCTTC. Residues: CSAKGYNEQSF.

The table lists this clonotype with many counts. The CDR3 DNA reads TGTGCCAGCAGCACCCAGCGGGGGGAATACAATGAGCAGTTCTTC. Its protein product is CASSTQRGEYNEQFF. J is TRBJ2-1 and V is TRBV7-3; 9 nucleotides align to TRBD2. V gave up 5 bases and J gave up 4 bases; unmatched junction bases: 6. The CDR3 sequence is 15 residues long. Germline V CDR1 and CDR2: SGHTA, FQGTGA.

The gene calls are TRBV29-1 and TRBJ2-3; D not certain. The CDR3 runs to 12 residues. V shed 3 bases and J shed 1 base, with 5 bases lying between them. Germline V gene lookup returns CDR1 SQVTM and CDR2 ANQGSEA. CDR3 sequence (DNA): TGCAGCGTTGATGACGGCACAGATACGCAGTATTTT. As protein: CSVDDGTDTQYF.

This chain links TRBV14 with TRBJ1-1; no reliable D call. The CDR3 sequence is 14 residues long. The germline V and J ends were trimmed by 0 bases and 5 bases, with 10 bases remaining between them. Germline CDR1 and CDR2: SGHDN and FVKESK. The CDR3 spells CASSQELVSTEAFF. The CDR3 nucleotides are TGTGCCAGCAGCCAAGAACTAGTTAGTACTGAAGCTTTCTTT.

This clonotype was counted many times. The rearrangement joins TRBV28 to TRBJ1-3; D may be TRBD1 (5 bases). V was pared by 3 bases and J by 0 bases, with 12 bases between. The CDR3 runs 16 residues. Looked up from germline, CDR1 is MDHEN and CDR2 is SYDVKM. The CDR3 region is CASSFHSGGSGNTIYF. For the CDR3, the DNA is TGTGCCAGCAGTTTTCACTCCGGGGGCTCTGGAAACACCATATATTTT.